The next 14 T cell receptor beta chains were all read from a single sample in a study of OX40 agonist ivuxolimab in advanced cancers. Profiling relied on immunoSEQ multiplex PCR, and the TCRdb table lists in-frame clones only, not all of them. The top ten clones hold around 20% of a sample with 50,000 or so clones, 85% of them seen once. The starting material was CD4+ or CD8+ T cells sorted from blood, obtained in a trial of the OX40 agonist ivuxolimab. These receptors were obtained from an adult with an advanced solid tumor such as melanoma, head and neck, liver or kidney cancer.

In DNA form, the CDR3 reads TGTGCCAGCAGCTTTACAGGGACCTTCTATGGCTACACCTTC. This translates into CASSFTGTFYGYTF. J is TRBJ1-2 and V is TRBV7-2; the D gene is possibly TRBD1 (6 bases). This CDR3 has 14 residues. V was clipped by 3 bases and J by 4 bases, with 12 bases between them. The germline CDR1 and CDR2 sequences are SGHTA and FQGNSA.

CDR3 nucleotide sequence: TGTGCCAGCAAACCGGGACAGGGGTTCTACAATGAGCAGTTCTTC. This translates into CASKPGQGFYNEQFF. V and J are TRBV2 and TRBJ2-1; 10 bases match TRBD1. CDR3 length: 15 residues. Looked up from germline, CDR1 is SNHLY and CDR2 is FYNNEI. J lost 3 bases, V lost 7 bases, and 6 bases had no gene match.

This chain connects TRBV6-1 to TRBJ2-5; maybe TRBD1 (7 bases). This CDR3 is built from 11 residues. Germline V lookup: CDR1 MNHNS, CDR2 SASEGT. Trimming took 7 bases from V and 5 from J, leaving 8 bases between them. For the CDR3, the DNA is TGTGCCAGCACAGGGGGGGAGACCCAGTACTTC. Its translation is CASTGGETQYF.

The rearrangement links TRBV6-6 to TRBJ2-3; 7 bases fit TRBD2. Germline loops: CDR1 MNHNY, CDR2 SVGAGI (reference sequence). The CDR3 contains 15 residues. Germline trimming cut 0 bases from V and 2 bases from J; bases unmatched to any gene: 2. The CDR3 is CASSYSGTNTDTQYF. The CDR3 DNA follows: TGTGCCAGCAGTTACTCTGGGACTAACACAGATACGCAGTATTTT.

The chain joins TRBV6-5 to TRBJ2-3, with TRBD2 identical over 9 bases. V was pared by 0 bases and J by 4 bases, with 5 bases of the junction left unmatched. The CDR3 length is 16 residues. Germline V gene lookup returns CDR1 MNHEY and CDR2 SVGAGI. The CDR3: CASSYSAGGPPDTQYF. CDR3 DNA: TGTGCCAGCAGTTACTCTGCGGGGGGGCCCCCAGATACGCAGTATTTT.

This chain links TRBV6-5 with TRBJ2-2, with 11 positions matching TRBD1. The CDR3 runs 16 residues. V shed 1 base and J 6 bases; nucleotides not matched to a gene: 4. Germline CDR1 reads MNHEY; CDR2 reads SVGAGI. The CDR3 DNA follows: TGTGCCAGCAGTTACTTCGGACAGGGGGCCGCCGGGGAGCTGTTTTTT. Its protein product is CASSYFGQGAAGELFF.

The chain combines TRBV11-2 with TRBJ2-6; maybe TRBD1 (6 bases). The CDR3 runs to 16 residues. Germline CDR1 and CDR2: SGHAT and FQNNGV. Between the trimmed V and J ends, which lost 4 bases and 0 bases, there was a span of 10 bases. The CDR3 bases are TGTGCCAGCAGCTCGACAGGATACTCTGGGGCCAACGTCCTGACTTTC. Its translation is CASSSTGYSGANVLTF.

The V call is TRBV7-6, the J call TRBJ2-5; weak D call: TRBD2 (7 bases). This CDR3 is 15 amino acids long. Between the trimmed V and J ends, which lost 0 bases and 5 bases, there was a span of 13 bases. The germline V gene has CDR1 SGHVS and CDR2 FNYEAQ. DNA for the CDR3: TGTGCCAGCAGCTTAGCGGGGGGGGCCGGGGAGACCCAGTACTTC. It translates to CASSLAGGAGETQYF. Filled out from reference TRBV7-6 and TRBJ2-5, the complete variable domain reads GAGVSQSPRYKVTKRGQDVALRCDPISGHVSLYWYRQALGQGPEFLTYFNYEAQQDKSGLPNDRFSAERPEGSISTLTIQRTEQRDSAMYRCASSLAGGAGETQYFGPGTRLLVL.

The rearrangement links TRBV5-4 to TRBJ2-5; D tentatively reads TRBD1 or TRBD2 (5 bases each). V gave up 3 bases and J gave up 4 bases, with 16 bases separating them. This CDR3 region has 15 residues. CDR1 and CDR2 (germline): SGHNT, YYREEE (reference sequence). The CDR3 spells CASSSYPGQGETQYF. For the CDR3, the DNA is TGTGCCAGCAGCTCCTATCCGGGGCAGGGAGAGACCCAGTACTTC.

This chain connects TRBV5-5 to TRBJ2-1, with D perhaps matching TRBD1 (6 bases). The CDR3 totals 15 residues. Between the trimmed V and J ends, which lost 4 bases and 1 base, there was a span of 12 bases. Germline V CDR1 and CDR2: SGHKS, YYEKEE (reference sequence). CDR3 loop: CASSPGQTSYNEQFF. The CDR3 DNA follows: TGTGCCAGCAGCCCCGGACAGACTTCCTACAATGAGCAGTTCTTC.

The rearrangement joins TRBV28 to TRBJ2-5, with D possibly matching TRBD2 (6 bases). V lost 3 bases to trimming and J lost 3 bases, with 11 bases between them. Germline V gives CDR1 MDHEN, CDR2 SYDVKM. CDR3 length: 14 residues. The CDR3, as DNA: TGTGCCAGCAGTTTGGCGGGATGGGAAGAGACCCAGTACTTC. This codes for CASSLAGWEETQYF.

This clone was seen only once. At one end the junction does not follow the germline gene, possibly because of a read error. The chain recombines TRBV11-2 with TRBJ2-5; 7 bases are shared with TRBD1. This CDR3 is built from 15 residues. Looked up from germline, CDR1 is SGHAT and CDR2 is FQNNGV. The CDR3 region is CASSLEGGLKETQYF. CDR3 bases: TGTGCCAGCAGCCTAGAAGGGGGCCTCAAAGAGACCCAGTACTTC.

For this clone: Compared with germline, one end of the junction differs, possibly owing to a read error. The chain uses TRBV7-6 and TRBJ2-1; D gene ambiguous. From germline, CDR1 is SGHVS and CDR2 FNYEAQ. The CDR3 is 14 residues long. CDR3 region: CASSSLGSNNEQFF. CDR3 nucleotide sequence: TGTGCCAGCAGCTCTCTGGGCTCCAACAATGAGCAGTTCTTC. Based on the CDR3 plus reference TRBV7-6 and TRBJ2-1, the full variable domain is GAGVSQSPRYKVTKRGQDVALRCDPISGHVSLYWYRQALGQGPEFLTYFNYEAQQDKSGLPNDRFSAERPEGSISTLTIQRTEQRDSAMYRCASSSLGSNNEQFFGPGTRLTVL.

This chain uses TRBV5-1 with TRBJ2-7; the D is unclear. Germline assignment: CDR1 SGHRS and CDR2 YFSETQ. The CDR3 covers 16 residues. The ends were cut back, 3 bases at V and 0 bases at J, with 16 bases in the middle. The CDR3 reads CASSSPPWRSSYEQYF. The CDR3 nucleotides read TGCGCCAGCAGCTCCCCGCCATGGCGCAGCTCCTACGAGCAGTACTTC.